Each of the 6 T cell receptor beta chains below was sequenced from the same sample in a study of blood T cell repertoires in COVID-19. The repertoire was sequenced with immunoSEQ multiplex PCR; TCRdb's copy has only in-frame clones and lacks some. Among 250,000 to 300,000 clones listed, approximately 89% were seen once. Sequenced sample: peripheral blood. Every receptor here comes from a woman aged 30 to 39 with COVID-19, enrolled during active disease.

The chain employs TRBV11-2 and TRBJ2-2; 10 nucleotides line up with TRBD2. The CDR3 has 16 residues. Germline trimming cut 5 bases from V and 3 bases from J; bases unmatched to any gene: 6. Per the germline V gene, CDR1 is SGHAT and CDR2 is FQNNGV. The CDR3 is CASSLLAGADTGELFF. CDR3 DNA: TGTGCCAGCAGCCTCCTAGCGGGAGCGGACACCGGGGAGCTGTTTTTT.

V is TRBV24-1 and J is TRBJ1-5; the D is unclear. This CDR3 spans 13 amino acids. Looked up from germline, CDR1 is KGHDR and CDR2 is SFDVKD. Between the trimmed V and J ends, which lost 4 bases and 9 bases, there was a span of 12 bases. This CDR3 reads CATSDPTGRPQHF. DNA of the CDR3: TGTGCCACCAGTGACCCTACGGGGAGGCCCCAGCATTTT.

The chain joins TRBV4-2 to TRBJ2-3, with TRBD2 identical over 10 bases. The CDR3 loop spans 16 amino acids. Trimming cost V 3 bases and J 1 base; bases outside gene matches: 4. Looked up from germline, CDR1 is LGHNA and CDR2 is YNFKEQ. CDR3 amino acids: CASSHRLAGGTDTQYF. DNA for the CDR3: TGTGCCAGCAGCCATCGACTAGCGGGCGGCACAGATACGCAGTATTTT.

The chain employs TRBV10-3 and TRBJ2-7, with 9 nucleotides matching TRBD1. The CDR3 length is 14 residues. The germline gives CDR1 ENHRY, CDR2 SYGVKD. With 6 bases clipped from V and 3 bases from J, the junction kept 6 bases outside the gene matches. CDR3 nucleotides: TGTGCCATCAGGGATGGGGACAGGGACTACGAGCAGTACTTC. This gives the protein CAIRDGDRDYEQYF.

This clone is a singleton in its sample. The chain carries TRBV19 and TRBJ1-1; D gene ambiguous. The V gene's germline CDR1 is LNHDA and CDR2 SQIVND (reference sequence). This CDR3 spans 13 amino acids. V was trimmed by 5 bases and J by 2 bases, leaving 9 bases between them. The CDR3 spells CASSLGANTEAFF. The CDR3 DNA is TGTGCCAGTAGTCTCGGAGCAAACACTGAAGCTTTCTTT.

The sample holds one count of this clone. The rearrangement joins TRBV6-5 to TRBJ2-2; possibly TRBD2 for D (5 bases). CDR1 and CDR2 from the germline V gene are MNHEY and SVGAGI. Trimming took off 4 bases at V and 4 bases at J, with 10 bases between the two ends. This CDR3 is 14 amino acids long. CDR3 DNA: TGTGCCAGCAGTTCTACTAGAGGCACCGGGGAGCTGTTTTTT. This encodes CASSSTRGTGELFF.